Presented here are 30 T cell receptor beta chains from one specimen sequenced in a study of CD8 T cells in Susac syndrome. Random hexamers served to reverse transcribe roughly 0.45 to 1 ug RNA. TCRdb re-called the immunoSEQ multiplex PCR reads through MiXCR, storing one row per CDR3 protein. The table includes about 180,000 distinct CDR3 sequences, approximately 94% detected once. The source material was CD4+ T cells from PBMCs. The origin of the receptors is a human donor with multiple sclerosis.

The chain recombines TRBV7-8 with TRBJ2-1, with 7 bases identical to TRBD2. CDR3 size: 16 residues. Germline loops: CDR1 SGHVS, CDR2 FQNEAQ. V shed 5 bases, J shed 5 bases, and the junction held 12 bases outside the gene matches. The DNA of the CDR3 is TGTGCCAGCAGCCCTCTCCGGACTAGTAACGACAATGAGCAGTTCTTC. Translating it yields CASSPLRTSNDNEQFF.

The V gene is TRBV11-3, the J gene TRBJ2-3, with D perhaps TRBD1 (5 bases). The germline V and J ends were trimmed by 6 bases and 1 base, with 8 bases remaining between them. The V gene's germline CDR1 is SGHNT and CDR2 YENEEA. The CDR3 loop spans 13 amino acids. Written as DNA, the CDR3 is TGTGCCAGCAGGAAACAGGGCACAGATACGCAGTATTTT. Its protein is CASRKQGTDTQYF.

V gene TRBV20-1 combines with J gene TRBJ2-7, with a weak D call TRBD1 (6 bases). The CDR3 spans 12 residues. V was clipped by 5 bases and J by 0 bases, with 8 bases between them. Germline V gene data show CDR1 as DFQATT and CDR2 as SNEGSKA (reference sequence). The CDR3 here is CSAHRVSYEQYF. CDR3 coding DNA: TGCAGTGCTCACAGGGTCTCCTACGAGCAGTACTTC.

The chain combines TRBV7-2 with TRBJ1-6, with 8 bases identical to TRBD1. CDR3 size: 15 residues. Germline V gene sequence: CDR1 SGHTA, CDR2 FQGNSA. With V trimmed by 4 bases and J by 6 bases, 5 bases remained unmatched. The CDR3 reads CASSSGGGGNSPLHF. The DNA of the CDR3 is TGTGCCAGCAGCTCAGGGGGCGGCGGTAATTCACCCCTCCACTTT.

The V call is TRBV28, the J call TRBJ1-2, with 7 bases matching TRBD1. Germline V lookup: CDR1 MDHEN, CDR2 SYDVKM. With V trimmed by 5 bases and J by 2 bases, 8 bases remained unmatched. The CDR3 is made up of 15 amino acids. CDR3 protein: CASSARGRGNYGYTF. The CDR3 DNA follows: TGTGCCAGCAGTGCGAGGGGGCGGGGCAACTATGGCTACACCTTC.

The sample holds a few counts of this clonotype. V usage is TRBV3-1 and J usage is TRBJ1-2; 8 nucleotides align to TRBD1. Germline assignment: CDR1 LGHDT and CDR2 YNNKEL (reference sequence). J lost 4 bases, V lost 6 bases, and 7 bases had no gene match. The CDR3 runs to 14 residues. Here the CDR3 reads CASSLGQGPYGYTF. In DNA form, the CDR3 reads TGTGCCAGCAGTCTCGGACAGGGACCCTATGGCTACACCTTC. The whole variable domain, remainder taken from reference TRBV3-1 and TRBJ1-2, is DTAVSQTPKYLVTQMGNDKSIKCEQNLGHDTMYWYKQDSKKFLKIMFSYNNKELIINETVPNRFSPKSPDKAHLNLHINSLELGDSAVYFCASSLGQGPYGYTFGSGTRLTVV.

The chain links TRBV6-5 to TRBJ1-1; 7 nucleotides agree with TRBD1. The CDR3 covers 17 residues. Looked up from germline, CDR1 is MNHEY and CDR2 is SVGAGI. V was pared by 4 bases and J by 1 base, with 12 bases of the junction left unmatched. In DNA form, the CDR3 reads TGTGCCAGCAGTTTCCAGGGGGATCCGCACCCGAACACTGAAGCTTTCTTT. Translating it yields CASSFQGDPHPNTEAFF.

The rearrangement links TRBV30 to TRBJ2-5, with unresolved D. The germline V gene encodes CDR1 GTSNPN and CDR2 SVGIG (reference sequence). The V gene lost 2 bases and the J gene lost 4 bases, with 11 bases spanning the gap. The CDR3 has 13 residues. The CDR3: CAWSFKAVETQYF. The CDR3 nucleotides are TGTGCCTGGAGTTTCAAGGCGGTAGAGACCCAGTACTTC.

CDR3 loop: CSATDRGPDEQFF. The CDR3, as DNA: TGCAGCGCTACGGACAGGGGGCCGGATGAGCAGTTCTTC. The chain has TRBV29-1 and TRBJ2-1; 11 bases agree with TRBD1. The V and J ends lost 7 bases and 8 bases, in that order; junction bases with no gene match: 7. Looked up from germline, CDR1 is SQVTM and CDR2 is ANQGSEA. The CDR3 spans 13 residues.

The chain links TRBV18 to TRBJ2-3; D remains ambiguous. V was trimmed by 0 bases and J by 2 bases, leaving 15 bases between them. CDR3 size: 17 residues. Germline-derived CDR1 and CDR2 are KGHSH and LQKENI. CDR3 coding DNA: TGTGCCAGCTCACCACCTCTTCGTCAGGCCGACACAGATACGCAGTATTTT. Translation gives CASSPPLRQADTDTQYF.

The V gene is TRBV30, the J gene TRBJ1-2, with D possibly matching TRBD1 (5 bases). The CDR3 is 11 residues long. Per the germline V gene, CDR1 is GTSNPN and CDR2 is SVGIG (reference sequence). V was shortened by 1 base and J by 7 bases, with 7 bases between the two germline ends. The CDR3 DNA follows: TGTGCCTGGAGTGCCGGGGGTGGCTACACCTTC. As protein: CAWSAGGGYTF.

The J gene is TRBJ2-6, the V gene TRBV3-1; D gene ambiguous. Germline assignment: CDR1 LGHDT and CDR2 YNNKEL (reference sequence). Trimming removed 3 bases from V and 0 bases from J, with 15 bases in between. CDR3 length: 18 amino acids. The CDR3 sequence is CASSHAAGVGSGANVLTF. CDR3 sequence (DNA): TGTGCCAGCAGCCATGCGGCAGGAGTTGGCTCTGGGGCCAACGTCCTGACTTTC. The complete variable domain, with remaining parts taken from reference TRBV3-1 and TRBJ2-6, reads DTAVSQTPKYLVTQMGNDKSIKCEQNLGHDTMYWYKQDSKKFLKIMFSYNNKELIINETVPNRFSPKSPDKAHLNLHINSLELGDSAVYFCASSHAAGVGSGANVLTFGAGSRLTVL.

The sample holds a few counts of this clonotype. The chain employs TRBV6-1 and TRBJ2-7; TRBD2 aligns across 8 bases. This CDR3 region has 14 residues. Germline V gene data show CDR1 as MNHNS and CDR2 as SASEGT. J gave up 6 bases and V 6 bases, and 10 bases lay outside the gene matches. CDR3 residues: CASRAPGLVAEQYF. The CDR3 DNA is TGTGCCAGCAGGGCTCCGGGACTAGTTGCCGAGCAGTACTTC.

The chain links TRBV29-1 to TRBJ1-2; D might be TRBD1 (5 bases). V was cut by 0 bases and J by 4 bases, with 12 bases left in between. The CDR3 has 14 residues. Germline assignment: CDR1 SQVTM and CDR2 ANQGSEA. As DNA, the CDR3 is TGCAGCGTTGAAGAGGGGAAGGGACTCTATGGCTACACCTTC. It encodes CSVEEGKGLYGYTF.

V gene TRBV20-1 combines with J gene TRBJ1-6; a weak D match, TRBD1 (6 bases). V lost 3 bases to trimming and J lost 10 bases, with 16 bases between them. Germline V gene sequence: CDR1 DFQATT, CDR2 SNEGSKA (reference sequence). This CDR3 comprises 14 residues. The DNA of the CDR3 is TGCAGTGCTAGCCGGGGGGCGGACACATCACCCCTCCACTTT. Translation gives CSASRGADTSPLHF.

CDR3 in amino acids: CASSTPLQGAVSLTNTGELFF. The CDR3 region has the DNA TGTGCCAGCAGTACCCCTTTACAGGGGGCGGTAAGCTTAACGAACACCGGGGAGCTGTTTTTT. This chain uses TRBV3-1 with TRBJ2-2; 9 bases match TRBD1. The germline V gene encodes CDR1 LGHDT and CDR2 YNNKEL (reference sequence). The CDR3 has 21 amino acids. With 6 bases clipped from V and 0 bases from J, the junction kept 20 bases outside the gene matches.

The CDR3 reads CSAIQARTGSYEQYF. The CDR3 DNA reads TGCAGTGCTATACAGGCCCGGACAGGGTCCTACGAGCAGTACTTC. This rearrangement joins TRBV20-1 to TRBJ2-7; 8 bases are a match to TRBD1. Germline CDR1 is DFQATT and CDR2 is SNEGSKA (reference sequence). The V segment lost 4 bases and the J segment 1 base; nucleotides outside the gene matches: 9. The CDR3 length is 15 residues.

The chain links TRBV20-1 to TRBJ1-1, with D hard to call. There are 10 residues in the CDR3. With 6 bases removed from V and 6 bases from J, the gap between germline ends came to 8 bases. The germline V gene has CDR1 DFQATT and CDR2 SNEGSKA (reference sequence). CDR3 in DNA: TGCAGTGCCGGGTGGGCTGAAGCTTTCTTT. Translation: CSAGWAEAFF.

The chain links TRBV6-5 to TRBJ2-1, with D possibly matching TRBD2 (6 bases). V was trimmed by 5 bases and J by 0 bases, leaving 11 bases between them. Germline V gene sequence: CDR1 MNHEY, CDR2 SVGAGI. CDR3 length equals 15 residues. CDR3 nucleotides: TGTGCCAGCAGTACGGGACTTAGCTCCTACAATGAGCAGTTCTTC. This sequence encodes CASSTGLSSYNEQFF.

This clonotype was counted a few times. This chain connects TRBV27 to TRBJ2-6; D is ambiguous. The germline CDR1 and CDR2 sequences are MNHEY and SMNVEV (reference sequence). The CDR3 loop spans 13 amino acids. V gave up 6 bases and J gave up 1 base, with 4 bases separating them. CDR3 in DNA: TGTGCCAGCAGGGATTCTGGGGCCAACGTCCTGACTTTC. Its protein is CASRDSGANVLTF. Variable domain in full (rest from reference TRBV27 and TRBJ2-6): EAQVTQNPRYLITVTGKKLTVTCSQNMNHEYMSWYRQDPGLGLRQIYYSMNVEVTDKGDVPEGYKVSRKEKRNFPLILESPSPNQTSLYFCASRDSGANVLTFGAGSRLTVL.

The chain has TRBV20-1 and TRBJ1-4; D ambiguous. The CDR3 length is 13 residues. The V end lost 2 bases, the J end lost 11 bases, and 15 bases lay between the germline ends. In germline, CDR1 is DFQATT, CDR2 SNEGSKA (reference sequence). CDR3: CSARRTALGKLFF. CDR3 bases: TGCAGTGCTAGACGAACCGCCTTGGGCAAACTGTTTTTT.

The V and J genes are TRBV29-1 and TRBJ1-1; D uncertain. Germline V gene lookup returns CDR1 SQVTM and CDR2 ANQGSEA. V shed 5 bases and J shed 5 bases, with 18 bases lying between them. The CDR3 sequence is 14 residues long. CDR3 DNA: TGCAGCGTTAACCGCGGATCGTTTGGGACTGAAGCTTTCTTT. Translating it yields CSVNRGSFGTEAFF.

The chain is built from TRBV30 and TRBJ1-1; TRBD1 matches at 7 bases. The CDR3 is 15 amino acids. Germline V gene sequence: CDR1 GTSNPN, CDR2 SVGIG (reference sequence). V gave up 7 bases and J gave up 3 bases; unmatched junction bases: 14. As DNA, the CDR3 is TGTGCCTCTAGGGGGCTTGGGGCCCCCTACACTGAAGCTTTCTTT. Its protein is CASRGLGAPYTEAFF.

The rearrangement links TRBV29-1 to TRBJ1-2; TRBD1 is a possible D gene (6 bases). Between the trimmed V and J ends, which lost 5 bases and 3 bases, there was a span of 7 bases. Germline CDR1 and CDR2: SQVTM and ANQGSEA. The CDR3 is 11 residues long. The CDR3 sequence is CSVNRDYGYTF. CDR3 DNA sequence: TGCAGCGTTAACAGGGACTATGGCTACACCTTC.

The V gene is TRBV19, the J gene TRBJ1-1; possible D gene TRBD1, 6 bases. Germline V gene sequence: CDR1 LNHDA, CDR2 SQIVND (reference sequence). The germline V and J ends were trimmed by 4 bases and 3 bases, with 9 bases remaining between them. The CDR3 has 13 amino acids. The CDR3 coding sequence is TGTGCCAGTAGTACCCCAGGGGACACTGAAGCTTTCTTT. It codes for CASSTPGDTEAFF.

This clonotype was observed once. The genes are TRBV10-3 and TRBJ2-7; TRBD1 agrees at 9 bases. The CDR3 sequence is 14 residues long. The trim removed 10 bases at V and 6 bases at J, leaving 13 bases unmatched. Germline V lookup: CDR1 ENHRY, CDR2 SYGVKD. The CDR3 DNA reads TGTGCCACGCGACCCCTCGACAGGGGGGCCGAGCAGTACTTC. Translating gives CATRPLDRGAEQYF.

This sequence joins TRBV7-1 and TRBJ2-6, with 13 bases identical to TRBD2. TRBV7-1 is reported as an ORF; its role is uncertain. V shed 3 bases and J 3 bases; nucleotides not matched to a gene: 23. This CDR3 comprises 24 residues. CDR3 in amino acids: CASSSIGTSGMVVLESDGANVLTF. In DNA, the CDR3 is TGTGCCAGCAGCTCGATCGGGACTAGCGGGATGGTAGTCTTGGAGTCTGATGGGGCCAACGTCCTGACTTTC.

This chain uses TRBV30 with TRBJ2-7; 10 bases line up with TRBD1. The V and J ends lost 4 bases and 3 bases, in that order; junction bases with no gene match: 6. CDR1 and CDR2 from the germline V gene are GTSNPN and SVGIG (reference sequence). This CDR3 is 14 amino acids long. CDR3: CAWTWGQGFYEQYF. DNA of the CDR3: TGTGCCTGGACATGGGGACAGGGGTTCTACGAGCAGTACTTC.

This chain uses TRBV9 with TRBJ1-1, with D possibly TRBD1 on 5 matching bases. The CDR3 consists of 14 residues. V was clipped by 4 bases and J by 4 bases, with 14 bases between them. CDR1 and CDR2 from the germline V gene are SGDLS and YYNGEE. CDR3 in amino acids: CASSRSGSGTEAFF. CDR3 in DNA: TGTGCCAGCAGCCGTTCAGGGTCCGGCACTGAAGCTTTCTTT.

The chain recombines TRBV4-2 with TRBJ2-7; 9 nucleotides align to TRBD2. The junction had 9 bases not matched to a gene; V was cut back by 1 base and J by 2 bases. Germline V gene sequence: CDR1 LGHNA, CDR2 YNFKEQ. This CDR3 is built from 17 residues. The CDR3 spells CASSQAPTSGIAYEQYF. Written as DNA, the CDR3 is TGTGCCAGCAGCCAAGCCCCGACTAGCGGTATCGCCTACGAGCAGTACTTC.